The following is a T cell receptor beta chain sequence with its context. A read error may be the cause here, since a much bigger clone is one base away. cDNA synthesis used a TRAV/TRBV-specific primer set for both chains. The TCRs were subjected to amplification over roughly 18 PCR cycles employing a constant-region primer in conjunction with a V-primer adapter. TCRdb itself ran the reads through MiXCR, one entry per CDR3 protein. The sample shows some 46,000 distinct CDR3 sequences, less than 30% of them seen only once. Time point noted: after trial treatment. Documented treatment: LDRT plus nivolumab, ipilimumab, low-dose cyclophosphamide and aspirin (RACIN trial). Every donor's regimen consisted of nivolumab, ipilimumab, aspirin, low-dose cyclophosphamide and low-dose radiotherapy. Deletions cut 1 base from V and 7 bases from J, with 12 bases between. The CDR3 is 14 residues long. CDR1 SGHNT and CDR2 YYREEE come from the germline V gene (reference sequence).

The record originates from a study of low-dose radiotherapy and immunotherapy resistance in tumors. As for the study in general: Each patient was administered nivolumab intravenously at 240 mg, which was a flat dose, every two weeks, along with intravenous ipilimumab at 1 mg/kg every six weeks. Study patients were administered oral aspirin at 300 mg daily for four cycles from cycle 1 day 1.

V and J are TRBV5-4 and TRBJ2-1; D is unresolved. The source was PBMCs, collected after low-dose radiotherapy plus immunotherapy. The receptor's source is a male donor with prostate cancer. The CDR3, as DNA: TGTGCCAGCAGCTTGCAGGTGGGGAAGAATGAGCAGTTCTTC. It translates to CASSLQVGKNEQFF.